Presented here are 2 T cell receptor beta chains from one specimen sequenced in a study of blood T cells in healthy people across ages. A second PCR, run for about 6 to 12 cycles, used a sample-barcoded 5' primer plus a J-beta primer mix. MiXCR, run by TCRdb on the 5' RACE reads, gives a single entry per CDR3 protein. The sample has about a million distinct CDR3 sequences, about 48% seen once; the top ten hold roughly 13%. Material for sequencing was blood. The origin of the receptors is a man between 25 and 39 years old in good health.

This clonotype was picked up a small number of times. The CDR3 loop is CASSLSAGGPNEQFF. The CDR3 coding sequence is TGTGCCAGCAGCTTATCGGCAGGGGGCCCCAATGAGCAGTTCTTC. V and J are TRBV7-2 and TRBJ2-1; 8 nucleotides align to TRBD1. Germline V gene sequence: CDR1 SGHTA, CDR2 FQGNSA. After removal of 2 bases from V and 6 bases from J, the junction contained 6 bases not matched to a gene. The CDR3 consists of 15 residues.

The chain joins TRBV7-9 to TRBJ2-4; 9 bases agree with TRBD1. This CDR3 comprises 15 residues. J lost 5 bases, V lost 5 bases, and 7 bases had no gene match. Germline CDR1 reads SEHNR; CDR2 reads FQNEAQ (reference sequence). The CDR3 reads CASSPWTGEENIQYF. The CDR3 DNA reads as TGTGCCAGCAGCCCCTGGACAGGGGAGGAAAACATTCAGTACTTC.